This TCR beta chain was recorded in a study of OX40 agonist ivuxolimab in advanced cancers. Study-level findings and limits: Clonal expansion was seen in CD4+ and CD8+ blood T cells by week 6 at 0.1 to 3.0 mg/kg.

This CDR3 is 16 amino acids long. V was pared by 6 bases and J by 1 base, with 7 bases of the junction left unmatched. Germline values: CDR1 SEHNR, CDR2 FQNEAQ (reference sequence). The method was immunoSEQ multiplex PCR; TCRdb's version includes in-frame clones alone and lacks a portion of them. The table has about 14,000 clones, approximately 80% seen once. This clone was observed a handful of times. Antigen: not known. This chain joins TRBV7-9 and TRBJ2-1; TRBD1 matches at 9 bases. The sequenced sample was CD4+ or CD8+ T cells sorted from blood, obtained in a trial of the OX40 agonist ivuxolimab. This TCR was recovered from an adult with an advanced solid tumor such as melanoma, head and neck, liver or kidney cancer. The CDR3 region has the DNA TGTGCCAGCAGACCGGACAGGGGATTATCCTACAATGAGCAGTTCTTC. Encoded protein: CASRPDRGLSYNEQFF.